The 31 T cell receptor beta chains listed next were all sequenced from one sample in a study of blood T cells in healthy people across ages. The use of a sample-barcoded 5' primer and a J-beta primer mix characterized a second PCR of roughly 6 to 12 cycles. TCRdb re-called the 5' RACE reads through MiXCR, storing one row per CDR3 protein. The table shows approximately 2,000,000 distinct CDR3 sequences, with roughly two fifths occurring only once. Specimen: blood. The receptor source for this set is a human donor in good health.

The chain couples TRBV15 to TRBJ2-2; D possibly corresponds to TRBD2 (6 bases). The CDR3 has 15 amino acids. The germline V gene encodes CDR1 LNHNV and CDR2 YYDKDF (reference sequence). The V end was cut by 0 bases, the J end by 7 bases, with 12 bases between. CDR3 residues: CATSRDRGLSGELFF. The CDR3 bases are TGTGCCACCAGCAGAGATCGGGGGTTAAGCGGGGAGCTGTTTTTT.

The chain employs TRBV11-3 and TRBJ2-7; D possibly uses TRBD1 or TRBD2 (6 bases each). The V end was cut by 2 bases, the J end by 6 bases, with 11 bases between. Germline V gene data show CDR1 as SGHNT and CDR2 as YENEEA. The CDR3 is made up of 13 amino acids. The CDR3 loop is CASSLTPGAEQYF. The CDR3 nucleotides are TGTGCCAGCAGCTTAACTCCGGGGGCCGAGCAGTACTTC.

On this clonotype: A read error may produce the germline difference seen at one junction end. The chain links TRBV5-1 to TRBJ2-7; D is uncertain. Germline assignment: CDR1 SGHRS and CDR2 YFSETQ. This CDR3 comprises 13 residues. CDR3 loop: CASSLRTSYERYF. For the CDR3, the DNA is TGCGCCAGCAGCTTACGCACTTCCTACGAGCGGTACTTC.

The chain employs TRBV19 and TRBJ1-2; TRBD1 might be the D (5 bases). The germline V gene has CDR1 LNHDA and CDR2 SQIVND (reference sequence). Trimming took 2 bases from V and 0 from J, leaving 16 bases between them. This CDR3 spans 17 amino acids. In DNA, the CDR3 is TGTGCCAGTAGTATATACCGGAGGACACCTACTAACTATGGCTACACCTTC. Its translation: CASSIYRRTPTNYGYTF.

The CDR3 DNA reads as TGTGCCACCAGTGATATCGGGGAGCGAGAGACCCAGTACTTC. Translation: CATSDIGERETQYF. J is TRBJ2-5 and V is TRBV24-1; TRBD2 is a possible D gene (5 bases). Trimming removed 3 bases from V and 4 bases from J, with 11 bases in between. This CDR3 has 14 amino acids. Per the germline V gene, CDR1 is KGHDR and CDR2 is SFDVKD.

This chain links TRBV5-6 with TRBJ2-1; D is perhaps TRBD2 (5 bases). CDR1 SGHDT and CDR2 YYEEEE come from the germline V gene. CDR3 length: 14 amino acids. V was cut by 7 bases and J by 6 bases, with 17 bases left in between. The CDR3 region is CASFGGQVGNEQFF. The CDR3 region has the DNA TGTGCCAGCTTCGGAGGCCAGGTGGGCAATGAGCAGTTCTTC.

For this clonotype: A read error is possible here, since a much larger clone lies one base away. The rearrangement joins TRBV9 to TRBJ1-2; no clear D gene. CDR3 length: 14 amino acids. From germline, CDR1 is SGDLS and CDR2 YYNGEE. Written as DNA, the CDR3 is TGTGCCAGCAGCCCGAGCGCTTCTAACTATGGCTGCACCTTC. It encodes CASSPSASNYGCTF.

This sequence joins TRBV7-2 and TRBJ2-4; no reliable D call. The CDR3 has 19 amino acids. CDR1 and CDR2 from the germline V gene are SGHTA and FQGNSA. Trimming took 1 base from V and 0 from J, leaving 19 bases between them. The CDR3 DNA reads as TGTGCCAGCAGCTTAGATGCCAGGTCAAGTGCCCTAGCCAAAAACATTCAGTACTTC. Translation: CASSLDARSSALAKNIQYF. Supplemented by reference TRBV7-2 and TRBJ2-4, the full variable domain reads GAGVSQSPSNKVTEKGKDVELRCDPISGHTALYWYRQSLGQGLEFLIYFQGNSAPDKSGLPSDRFSAERTGGSVSTLTIQRTQQEDSAVYLCASSLDARSSALAKNIQYFGAGTRLSVL.

The chain combines TRBV12-3 or TRBV12-4 with TRBJ1-6; TRBD1 might be the D (6 bases). Trimming pared 6 bases from V and 9 bases from J, leaving 12 bases between. This CDR3 is 13 amino acids long. The CDR3: CASSIDRPSPLHF. CDR3 DNA sequence: TGTGCCAGCAGCATCGACAGGCCTTCACCCCTCCACTTT.

V usage is TRBV20-1 and J usage is TRBJ2-1; 9 positions match TRBD1. Germline V gene sequence: CDR1 DFQATT, CDR2 SNEGSKA (reference sequence). V dropped 3 bases and J dropped 4; count of bases not matched to a gene: 7. This CDR3 contains 15 residues. In nucleotides, the CDR3 is TGCAGTGCTAGCGTAGCGGACAGGGGTTACAATGAGCAGTTCTTC. Translation: CSASVADRGYNEQFF.

The chain combines TRBV7-3 with TRBJ2-1; D is undetermined. Trimming removed 2 bases from V and 9 bases from J, with 11 bases in between. Germline V CDR1 and CDR2: SGHTA, FQGTGA. This CDR3 contains 13 residues. CDR3 in amino acids: CASSLGPNGEQFF. For the CDR3, the DNA is TGTGCCAGCAGCTTAGGACCCAATGGTGAGCAGTTCTTC.

This clonotype was counted between two and nine times. This chain links TRBV6-5 with TRBJ2-5, with unresolved D. Germline CDR1 is MNHEY and CDR2 is SVGAGI. V lost 6 bases and J 11 bases, leaving 16 bases between the germline ends. The CDR3 is 12 residues long. The CDR3 region has the DNA TGTGCCAGCAGCCTGTCCCACCATGAGCAGTACTTC. Amino acids: CASSLSHHEQYF.

This clonotype was seen ten or more times. This chain uses TRBV6-2 or TRBV6-3 with TRBJ2-7; D may be TRBD2 (5 bases). Trimming pared 2 bases from V and 4 bases from J, leaving 6 bases between. The length of the CDR3 is 12 residues. Germline CDR1 and CDR2: MNHEY and SVGEGT. The CDR3 spells CASSYGLYEQYF. DNA of the CDR3: TGTGCCAGCAGTTACGGACTTTACGAGCAGTACTTC.

This clonotype was seen only a few times. The chain has TRBV4-2 and TRBJ1-5; 9 bases fit TRBD1. The germline gives CDR1 LGHNA, CDR2 YNFKEQ. Trimming cost V 0 bases and J 4 bases; bases outside gene matches: 4. There are 16 residues in the CDR3. The CDR3 region has the DNA TGTGCCAGCAGCCAAGATAGGGGACAGGGAAATCAGCCCCAGCATTTT. Translating gives CASSQDRGQGNQPQHF.

The chain couples TRBV15 to TRBJ1-2, with D maybe TRBD1 (5 bases). Germline V gives CDR1 LNHNV, CDR2 YYDKDF (reference sequence). V was cut by 0 bases and J by 4 bases, with 9 bases left in between. CDR3 length: 14 residues. CDR3 bases: TGTGCCACCAGCAGAGATCCAGGGACCTATGGCTACACCTTC. It encodes CATSRDPGTYGYTF.

This clonotype was found a few times. The chain joins TRBV6-5 to TRBJ2-5; TRBD1 is a possible D gene (5 bases). This CDR3 spans 11 amino acids. Between the trimmed V and J ends, which lost 4 bases and 8 bases, there was a span of 8 bases. Germline CDR1 MNHEY, CDR2 SVGAGI. CDR3 region: CASSWQGTQYF. Written as DNA, the CDR3 is TGTGCCAGCAGTTGGCAGGGAACCCAGTACTTC.

The V call is TRBV3-1, the J call TRBJ2-7; D possibly matches TRBD1 or TRBD2 (5 bases each). Germline CDR1 is LGHDT and CDR2 is YNNKEL (reference sequence). This CDR3 region has 13 residues. Trimming left V 0 bases short and J 5 bases short, with 8 bases between. CDR3 residues: CASSQEGVHEQYF. The DNA for the CDR3 is TGTGCCAGCAGCCAAGAGGGGGTACACGAGCAGTACTTC.

The chain links TRBV11-2 to TRBJ2-1, with D possibly matching TRBD2 (6 bases). CDR1 is SGHAT and CDR2 is FQNNGV in the germline V gene. V lost 5 bases and J lost 5, with 13 bases in between. The length of the CDR3 is 14 residues. In nucleotides, the CDR3 is TGTGCCAGCAGCATAGCCGGGAGTCACAATGAGCAGTTCTTC. It specifies CASSIAGSHNEQFF.

This clonotype was found a few times. The chain carries TRBV4-2 and TRBJ2-7; D unclear. The CDR3 extends over 14 amino acids. Trimming took 4 bases from V and 0 from J, leaving 10 bases between them. CDR1 and CDR2 from the germline V gene are LGHNA and YNFKEQ. CDR3 residues: CASSPLEGSYEQYF. The DNA of the CDR3 is TGTGCCAGCAGCCCGCTGGAAGGCTCCTACGAGCAGTACTTC.

The table lists this clonotype with a few counts. This sequence joins TRBV15 and TRBJ2-7, with D possibly TRBD1 on 5 matching bases. Trimming stripped 0 bases from V and 2 bases from J, with 11 bases between. This CDR3 contains 15 residues. Germline lookup yields CDR1 LNHNV and CDR2 YYDKDF (reference sequence). The DNA for the CDR3 is TGTGCCACCAGCAGAGATCAAGGGGCGCCCTACGAGCAGTACTTC. This translates into CATSRDQGAPYEQYF.

On this clonotype: One end of the junction does not line up with germline, which may come from a read error. This rearrangement joins TRBV5-1 to TRBJ2-5; D remains unclear. The CDR3 loop spans 14 amino acids. Germline-derived CDR1 and CDR2 are SGHRS and YFSETQ. The CDR3 DNA is TGCGCCAACAGCTTGGCCTTTGGGCCGGAGACCCAGTACTTC. Protein: CANSLAFGPETQYF.

The rearrangement uses TRBV3-1 and TRBJ1-2; no clear D. Germline-derived CDR1 and CDR2 are LGHDT and YNNKEL (reference sequence). This CDR3 has 14 amino acids. Trimming removed 2 bases at V and 4 bases at J, with 11 bases between. This chain's CDR3 is CASSQSSYLYGYTF. CDR3 nucleotides: TGTGCCAGCAGCCAAAGTTCCTACCTCTATGGCTACACCTTC.

In this sample, this clonotype turned up a few times. The chain recombines TRBV20-1 with TRBJ2-5; possible D gene TRBD1, 6 bases. CDR1 is DFQATT, CDR2 SNEGSKA, per germline (reference sequence). The V end was cut by 4 bases, the J end by 2 bases, with 14 bases between. CDR3 size: 14 residues. The DNA of the CDR3 is TGCAGTGCTATACTCGTCGGACAGCAAGAGACCCAGTACTTC. Amino acid sequence: CSAILVGQQETQYF.

The gene calls are TRBV12-3 or TRBV12-4 and TRBJ2-7, with 11 nucleotides matching TRBD2. The CDR3 contains 15 residues. V shed 5 bases and J 2 bases; nucleotides not matched to a gene: 5. The CDR3 region has the DNA TGTGCCAGCAGTACCCTTAGCGGGAGGGCCTACGAGCAGTACTTC. It yields the protein CASSTLSGRAYEQYF.

V usage is TRBV20-1 and J usage is TRBJ2-5, with D possibly matching TRBD1 (5 bases). CDR1 and CDR2 from the germline V gene are DFQATT and SNEGSKA (reference sequence). CDR3 length equals 15 residues. V lost 0 bases and J lost 3, with 14 bases in between. The CDR3 DNA sequence: TGCAGTGCTAGAGAGGGCAGGGCTAACAAAGAGACCCAGTACTTC. The encoded protein is CSAREGRANKETQYF.

The chain joins TRBV27 to TRBJ1-5; 7 bases are shared with TRBD1. The CDR3 extends over 14 amino acids. V shed 5 bases and J 5 bases; nucleotides not matched to a gene: 6. CDR1 and CDR2 from the germline V gene are MNHEY and SMNVEV (reference sequence). The CDR3 bases are TGTGCCAGCAGTAATCGACAGGGATATCAGCCCCAGCATTTT. Translation gives CASSNRQGYQPQHF.

The rearrangement joins TRBV10-3 to TRBJ2-4; the D is unclear. CDR3 length equals 16 residues. V lost 2 bases and J lost 0, with 11 bases in between. Per the germline V gene, CDR1 is ENHRY and CDR2 is SYGVKD. CDR3 region: CAISEVWGSAKNIQYF. The CDR3 region has the DNA TGTGCCATCAGTGAGGTCTGGGGTTCAGCCAAAAACATTCAGTACTTC.

About this clonotype itself: With a much larger clone just one base away, this may be a read error. V usage is TRBV12-3 or TRBV12-4 and J usage is TRBJ2-4, with D possibly matching TRBD2 (6 bases). This CDR3 region has 12 residues. The V end lost 9 bases, the J end lost 13 bases, and 19 bases lay between the germline ends. The DNA of the CDR3 is TGTGCCAGTCGGTCTTCGGGGGAGATCCAGTACTTC. Translating gives CASRSSGEIQYF.

This clonotype came up a few times. CDR3 in DNA: TGTGCCACCGTTGACAGGAGATCTTATAGCAATCAGCCCCAGCATTTT. The encoded protein is CATVDRRSYSNQPQHF. The rearrangement uses TRBV15 and TRBJ1-5; tentative D call: TRBD1 (6 bases). This CDR3 has 16 residues. CDR1 is LNHNV, CDR2 YYDKDF, per germline (reference sequence). V was pared by 8 bases and J by 0 bases, with 17 bases between.

As DNA, the CDR3 is TGTGCCAGCAGTTTATACAGTTCGGACAAGCTGACCTCTGAGACCCAGTACTTC. Protein product: CASSLYSSDKLTSETQYF. The V call is TRBV28, the J call TRBJ2-7; perhaps TRBD1 as D (5 bases). The J call may be mistaken, given a closer DNA end match to TRBJ2-5. Germline V gene lookup returns CDR1 MDHEN and CDR2 SYDVKM. The length of the CDR3 is 18 residues.

The gene calls are TRBV13 and TRBJ2-5; 8 bases align to TRBD1. CDR1 is PRHDT and CDR2 is FYEKMQ in the germline V gene (reference sequence). The CDR3 has 15 amino acids. The V segment lost 5 bases and the J segment 5 bases; nucleotides outside the gene matches: 10. The CDR3 is CASSPLDRDGETQYF. For the CDR3, the DNA is TGTGCCAGCAGCCCTCTGGACAGGGACGGGGAGACCCAGTACTTC.